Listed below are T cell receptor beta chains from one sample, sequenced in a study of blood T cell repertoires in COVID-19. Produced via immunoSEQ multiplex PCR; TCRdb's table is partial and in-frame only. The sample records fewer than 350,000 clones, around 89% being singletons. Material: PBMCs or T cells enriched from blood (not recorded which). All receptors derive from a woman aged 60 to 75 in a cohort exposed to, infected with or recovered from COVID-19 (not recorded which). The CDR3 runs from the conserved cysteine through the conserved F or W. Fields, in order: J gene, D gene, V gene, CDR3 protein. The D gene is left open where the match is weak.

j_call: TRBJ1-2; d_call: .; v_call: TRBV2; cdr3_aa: CASSAGIGLYGYTF
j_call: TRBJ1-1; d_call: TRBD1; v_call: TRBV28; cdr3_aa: CASSLYTGGPEAFF
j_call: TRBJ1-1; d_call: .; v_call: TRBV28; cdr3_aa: CASTLGGRAFF
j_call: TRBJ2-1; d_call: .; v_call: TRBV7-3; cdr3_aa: CASSSGQYGVNEQFF
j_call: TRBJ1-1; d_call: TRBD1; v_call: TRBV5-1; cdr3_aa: CASRRTGGPKNTEAFF
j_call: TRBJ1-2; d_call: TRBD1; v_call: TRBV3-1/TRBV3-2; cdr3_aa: CASSRRQGSFLNYGYTF
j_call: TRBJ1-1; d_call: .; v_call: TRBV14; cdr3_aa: CASSRRGGATNTEAFF
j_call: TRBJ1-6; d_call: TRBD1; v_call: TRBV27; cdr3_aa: CASSSRTGYGSPLHF
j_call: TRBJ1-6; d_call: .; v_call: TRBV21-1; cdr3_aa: CASSKGQRTLLPNSPLHF
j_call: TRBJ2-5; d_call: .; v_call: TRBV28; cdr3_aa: CASSSRGGYQETQYF
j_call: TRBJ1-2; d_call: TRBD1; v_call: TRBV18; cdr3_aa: CASSPIGQGSSYTF
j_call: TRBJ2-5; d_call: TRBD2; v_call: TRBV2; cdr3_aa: CASRASGTQQETQYF
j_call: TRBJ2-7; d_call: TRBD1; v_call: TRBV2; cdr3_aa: CASSDAVTGGNEQYF
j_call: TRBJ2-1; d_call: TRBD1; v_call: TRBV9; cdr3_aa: CASSVVGTGTSYNEQFF
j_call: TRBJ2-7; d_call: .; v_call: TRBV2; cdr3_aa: CASSENRESYEQYF
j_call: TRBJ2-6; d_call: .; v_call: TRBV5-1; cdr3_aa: CASSFNPPSGANVLTF
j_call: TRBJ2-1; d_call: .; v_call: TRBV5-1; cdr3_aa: CASSLVAQFNEQFF
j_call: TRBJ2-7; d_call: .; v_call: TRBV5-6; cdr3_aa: CASSPTHLQGREQYF
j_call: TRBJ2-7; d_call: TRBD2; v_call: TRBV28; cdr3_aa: CASLRAGGRMYEQYF
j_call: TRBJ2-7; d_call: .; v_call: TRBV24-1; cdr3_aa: CAIGADGSYEQYF
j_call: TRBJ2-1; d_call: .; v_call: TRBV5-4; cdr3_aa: CASSASLVSSYNEQFF
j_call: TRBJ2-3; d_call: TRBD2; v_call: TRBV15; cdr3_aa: CATSRDEAGGPDTDTQYF
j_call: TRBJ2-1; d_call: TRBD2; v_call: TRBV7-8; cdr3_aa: CASSVRGSSYNEQFF
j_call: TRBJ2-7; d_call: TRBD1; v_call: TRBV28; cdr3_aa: CASYPGTATYEQYF
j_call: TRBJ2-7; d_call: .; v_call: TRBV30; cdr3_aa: CAWSGEYEQYF
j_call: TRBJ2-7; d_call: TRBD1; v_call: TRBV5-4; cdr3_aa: CASSLVGTGDYEQYF
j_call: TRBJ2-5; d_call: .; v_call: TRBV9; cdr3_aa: CASSVRGGQRAKETQYF
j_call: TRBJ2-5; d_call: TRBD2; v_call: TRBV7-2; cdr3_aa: CASSLLLAGGKETQYF
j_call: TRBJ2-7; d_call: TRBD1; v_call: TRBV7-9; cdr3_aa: CASSPGTGILSSYEQYF
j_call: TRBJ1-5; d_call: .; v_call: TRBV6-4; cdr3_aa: CATDTGGHQPQHF
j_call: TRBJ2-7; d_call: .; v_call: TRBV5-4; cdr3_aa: CASSFGTERWYSYEQYF